The 6 T cell receptor beta chains given below trace back to one sample, sequenced in a study of T cell repertoires in ileal Crohn's disease. Documented time point: neoterminal ileum biopsy at postoperative endoscopy, about 6 months after surgery. Sequenced by immunoSEQ multiplex PCR; TCRdb stores in-frame clones only, minus some. The sample includes over 3,000 clones, roughly 71% of them seen just once. The specimen sequenced was ileal tissue. Receptors originate from an adult with Crohn's disease.

This chain connects TRBV19 to TRBJ2-7; 11 bases match TRBD2. This CDR3 comprises 14 residues. Losses at the gene ends were 5 bases for V and 5 bases for J; bases not matched to a gene: 5. Germline CDR1 is LNHDA and CDR2 is SQIVND (reference sequence). The CDR3 sequence: CASSQLAGANEQYF. CDR3 DNA: TGTGCCAGTAGTCAACTAGCGGGGGCCAACGAGCAGTACTTC.

The chain is built from TRBV7-3 and TRBJ2-1; TRBD2 agrees at 10 bases. Losses at the gene ends were 0 bases for V and 7 bases for J; bases not matched to a gene: 3. Germline lookup yields CDR1 SGHTA and CDR2 FQGTGA. The CDR3 covers 15 residues. CDR3: CASSLTSGGLNEQFF. The DNA of the CDR3 is TGTGCCAGCAGCTTAACTAGCGGGGGGCTTAATGAGCAGTTCTTC.

Only a few counts were recorded for this clone. This chain connects TRBV5-1 to TRBJ2-1, with 8 bases identical to TRBD2. V lost 4 bases, J lost 3 bases, and 9 bases stayed unmatched. Germline values: CDR1 SGHRS, CDR2 YFSETQ. The CDR3 length is 16 residues. CDR3 protein: CASSPRLAGRYNEQFF. CDR3 sequence (DNA): TGCGCCAGCAGCCCCCGGTTAGCGGGACGCTACAATGAGCAGTTCTTC.

CDR3 region: CASRLGTSGMVETQYF. The CDR3 region has the DNA TGCGCCAGCAGACTCGGGACTAGCGGGATGGTAGAGACCCAGTACTTC. V is TRBV5-1 and J is TRBJ2-5; 13 bases match TRBD2. The CDR3 is 16 residues long. The ends lost 5 bases at V and 4 bases at J; junction bases unmatched: 8. Germline lookup yields CDR1 SGHRS and CDR2 YFSETQ.

This clone appeared a single time. V usage is TRBV7-3 and J usage is TRBJ2-1, with 11 bases matching TRBD2. The V gene end was trimmed by 3 bases and the J gene end by 8 bases; junction bases not matched to a gene: 18. The CDR3 is 19 amino acids. Germline CDR1 reads SGHTA; CDR2 reads FQGTGA. The chain's CDR3 is CASSLTKTAPSGRIYEQFF. The DNA for the CDR3 is TGTGCCAGCAGCTTGACCAAAACTGCTCCTAGCGGGAGGATATATGAGCAGTTCTTC.

The chain links TRBV19 to TRBJ2-5; D not resolved. The CDR3 sequence is 13 residues long. The V end lost 7 bases, the J end lost 4 bases, and 13 bases lay between the germline ends. Germline-derived CDR1 and CDR2 are LNHDA and SQIVND (reference sequence). The CDR3 coding sequence is TGTGCCAGTACCCCTTCGAACGGAGAGACCCAGTACTTC. This codes for CASTPSNGETQYF. The complete variable domain, with remaining parts taken from reference TRBV19 and TRBJ2-5, reads DGGITQSPKYLFRKEGQNVTLSCEQNLNHDAMYWYRQDPGQGLRLIYYSQIVNDFQKGDIAEGYSVSREKKESFPLTVTSAQKNPTAFYLCASTPSNGETQYFGPGTRLLVL.